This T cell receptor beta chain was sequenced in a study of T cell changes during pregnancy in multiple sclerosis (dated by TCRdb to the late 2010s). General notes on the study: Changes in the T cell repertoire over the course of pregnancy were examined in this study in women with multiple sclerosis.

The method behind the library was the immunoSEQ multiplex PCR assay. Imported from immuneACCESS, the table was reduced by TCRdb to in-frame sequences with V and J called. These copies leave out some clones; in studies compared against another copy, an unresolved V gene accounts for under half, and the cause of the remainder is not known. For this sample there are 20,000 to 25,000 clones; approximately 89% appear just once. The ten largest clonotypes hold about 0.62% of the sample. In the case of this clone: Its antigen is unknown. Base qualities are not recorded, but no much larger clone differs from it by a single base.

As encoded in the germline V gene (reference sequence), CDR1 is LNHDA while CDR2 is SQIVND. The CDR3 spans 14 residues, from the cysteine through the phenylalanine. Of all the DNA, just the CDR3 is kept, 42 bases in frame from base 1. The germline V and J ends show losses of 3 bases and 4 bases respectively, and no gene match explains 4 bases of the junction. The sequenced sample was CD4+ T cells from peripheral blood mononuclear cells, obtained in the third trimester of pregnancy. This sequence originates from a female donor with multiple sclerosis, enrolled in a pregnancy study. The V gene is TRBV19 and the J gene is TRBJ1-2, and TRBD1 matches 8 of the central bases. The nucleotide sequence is TGTGCCAGTAGTATGAGGGACAGGCTCTATGGCTACACCTTC. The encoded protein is CASSMRDRLYGYTF.